A single TCR beta chain is shown here with its context. Its antigen is unidentified. PCR used 60 Vbeta primers and 13 Jbeta primers. Method: immunoSEQ multiplex PCR; TCRdb's copy keeps in-frame clones and lacks some. The sample shows some 160,000 clones, over 80% of them seen only once. This sample is part of a study of cytomegalovirus exposure and HLA in healthy donors. Looked up from germline, CDR1 is SGHRS and CDR2 is YFSETQ. Trimming stripped 2 bases from V and 5 bases from J, with 16 bases between. This CDR3 spans 16 amino acids. The study's findings and limits: Upon later analysis, HLA-associated TCR beta chains proved more clonally expanded than other, equally common chains. CMV serostatus was the only immune exposure information that was available.

Material for sequencing was PBMCs. The sequence was obtained from a young woman in good health and CMV-seronegative. The J gene is TRBJ2-2, the V gene TRBV5-1; D possibly corresponds to TRBD1 (6 bases). The CDR3 sequence is CASSLSDGGRTGELFF. The CDR3 coding sequence is TGCGCCAGCAGCTTATCCGATGGGGGCAGGACCGGGGAGCTGTTTTTT.